The 17 T cell receptor beta chains in this list originate from one sample, sequenced in a study of graft-versus-host responses after intestinal transplantation. Libraries were prepared by immunoSEQ multiplex PCR; TCRdb keeps only in-frame clonotypes and omits some of them. The table shows approximately 90,000 clones, with 85% to 95% occurring only once. These receptors have no identified antigens. The sample here was unstimulated CD8+ T cells sorted from spleen or lymph node cells, taken before intestinal transplant. These receptors originate from a human donor who received an intestinal transplant.

This clone was picked up one time. The CDR3 sequence: CASSLSGGSTDTQYF. Here the CDR3 DNA reads TGTGCCAGCAGTTTATCGGGGGGGAGCACAGATACGCAGTATTTT. The chain joins TRBV27 to TRBJ2-3; 7 bases fit TRBD2. CDR1 and CDR2 (germline): MNHEY, SMNVEV (reference sequence). This CDR3 is 15 amino acids long. With V trimmed by 0 bases and J by 0 bases, 0 bases remained unmatched.

The chain employs TRBV10-2 and TRBJ1-2, with 9 nucleotides matching TRBD1. Trimming took 8 bases from V and 7 from J; bases not matched to a gene: 5. CDR1 and CDR2 from the germline V gene are WSHSY and SAAADI. The CDR3 runs to 12 residues. CDR3 protein: CASSSTGGGYTF. DNA of the CDR3: TGCGCCAGCTCATCGACAGGGGGTGGCTACACCTTC.

This chain links TRBV4-3 with TRBJ1-2, with D hard to call. Germline CDR1 is LGHNA and CDR2 is YSLEER. This CDR3 is built from 16 residues. V was clipped by 1 base and J by 6 bases, with 18 bases between them. The CDR3 nucleotides read TGCGCCAGCAGCCAAGGGAGCGGCCCCCGGCAGGATGGCTACACCTTC. As protein: CASSQGSGPRQDGYTF.

J is TRBJ1-1 and V is TRBV5-1; 9 bases are a match to TRBD1. The CDR3 is made up of 15 amino acids. Germline values: CDR1 SGHRS, CDR2 YFSETQ. J was trimmed by 4 bases and V by 3 bases; bases with no gene match: 7. The CDR3 loop is CASSSVQGAATEAFF. CDR3 nucleotide sequence: TGCGCCAGCAGCTCGGTACAGGGGGCGGCCACTGAAGCTTTCTTT. The full variable domain, rest sourced from reference TRBV5-1 and TRBJ1-1, is KAGVTQTPRYLIKTRGQQVTLSCSPISGHRSVSWYQQTPGQGLQFLFEYFSETQRNKGNFPGRFSGRQFSNSRSEMNVSTLELGDSALYLCASSSVQGAATEAFFGQGTRLTVV.

The DNA of the CDR3 is TGTGCCAGCAGCCTAGGGCGGGGGCAGAGCTCCTACGAGCAGTACTTC. Translating gives CASSLGRGQSSYEQYF. V is TRBV7-9 and J is TRBJ2-7, with D perhaps matching TRBD2 (7 bases). Germline V gene sequence: CDR1 SEHNR, CDR2 FQNEAQ (reference sequence). CDR3 length equals 16 residues. V shed 5 bases and J shed 0 bases, with 17 bases lying between them.

This rearrangement joins TRBV15 to TRBJ2-7; 8 bases align to TRBD2. After removal of 1 base from V and 2 bases from J, the junction contained 1 base not matched to a gene. The CDR3 totals 14 residues. CDR1 is LNHNV, CDR2 YYDKDF, per germline (reference sequence). DNA for the CDR3: TGTGCCACCAGCAGAGTAGCGGGGCCCTACGAGCAGTACTTC. Its protein product is CATSRVAGPYEQYF.

The gene calls are TRBV10-1 and TRBJ2-3; 7 positions match TRBD2. The CDR3 consists of 14 residues. The germline V gene has CDR1 WNHNN and CDR2 SYGVQD (reference sequence). J gave up 0 bases and V 3 bases, and 0 bases lay outside the gene matches. The CDR3 sequence is CASSEAGSTDTQYF. The CDR3 DNA reads TGCGCCAGCAGTGAAGCGGGAAGCACAGATACGCAGTATTTT.

This chain uses TRBV4-1 with TRBJ2-7, with 11 bases that match TRBD2. The CDR3 length is 15 residues. V was pared by 4 bases and J by 6 bases, with 8 bases of the junction left unmatched. Germline loops: CDR1 MGHRA, CDR2 YSYEKL. The CDR3 here is CASSRFLSGGVEQYF. CDR3 DNA sequence: TGCGCCAGCAGCCGGTTCCTTAGCGGGGGGGTCGAGCAGTACTTC.

This sequence joins TRBV6-1 and TRBJ2-7; 10 positions agree with TRBD2. Germline V gives CDR1 MNHNS, CDR2 SASEGT. The CDR3 contains 15 residues. Trimming at V came to 4 bases and at J to 2 bases, leaving 5 bases not matched to a gene. The CDR3 DNA reads TGTGCCAGCAGTGTAGCGGGGGGTCCCACCTACGAGCAGTACTTC. Translation gives CASSVAGGPTYEQYF.

This chain connects TRBV6-6 to TRBJ1-5; TRBD1 agrees at 8 bases. CDR3 length: 15 residues. Trimming at V came to 4 bases and at J to 0 bases, leaving 2 bases not matched to a gene. Germline assignment: CDR1 MNHNY and CDR2 SVGAGI (reference sequence). This chain's CDR3 is CASSSGGYSNQPQHF. CDR3 nucleotides: TGTGCCAGCAGTTCAGGGGGCTATAGCAATCAGCCCCAGCATTTT.

The chain has TRBV7-2 and TRBJ1-5, with D possibly being TRBD1 (5 bases). This CDR3 comprises 16 residues. Germline CDR1 reads SGHTA; CDR2 reads FQGNSA. The V gene lost 5 bases and the J gene lost 0 bases, with 14 bases spanning the gap. CDR3 sequence reads: CASSPGGDYSNQPQHF. The CDR3 DNA sequence: TGTGCCAGCAGCCCCGGGGGGGATTATAGCAATCAGCCCCAGCATTTT. The entire variable domain, with the rest obtained from reference TRBV7-2 and TRBJ1-5, is as follows: GAGVSQSPSNKVTEKGKDVELRCDPISGHTALYWYRQSLGQGLEFLIYFQGNSAPDKSGLPSDRFSAERTGGSVSTLTIQRTQQEDSAVYLCASSPGGDYSNQPQHFGDGTRLSIL.

V and J are TRBV6-1 and TRBJ2-7; TRBD2 matches 10 bases. Germline CDR1 is MNHNS and CDR2 is SASEGT. The CDR3 is made up of 14 amino acids. Germline trimming cut 6 bases from V and 0 bases from J; bases unmatched to any gene: 2. CDR3 residues: CASSQRGGSYEQYF. CDR3 DNA: TGTGCCAGCAGCCAGCGGGGGGGCTCCTACGAGCAGTACTTC.

The V gene is TRBV6-1, the J gene TRBJ2-7; possible D gene TRBD2, 6 bases. Germline assignment: CDR1 MNHNS and CDR2 SASEGT. V was clipped by 6 bases and J by 0 bases, with 12 bases between them. The CDR3 contains 14 residues. This CDR3 reads CASRERDSSYEQYF. CDR3 in DNA: TGTGCCAGCAGGGAAAGGGACTCCTCCTACGAGCAGTACTTC.

This clone was observed a single time. This CDR3 is CASITRPGQGWDTQYF. The CDR3 DNA is TGTGCCAGCATTACGAGACCGGGACAGGGATGGGATACGCAGTATTTT. This chain connects TRBV2 to TRBJ2-3; 9 bases agree with TRBD1. V shed 7 bases and J 6 bases; nucleotides not matched to a gene: 14. The CDR3 runs 16 residues. Germline assignment: CDR1 SNHLY and CDR2 FYNNEI.

CDR3 sequence reads: CASSLSQAGELFF. The CDR3 DNA is TGTGCCAGCAGCTTAAGCCAGGCCGGGGAGCTGTTTTTT. V usage is TRBV7-9 and J usage is TRBJ2-2; D not certain. Germline assignment: CDR1 SEHNR and CDR2 FQNEAQ (reference sequence). V lost 2 bases, J lost 6 bases, and 7 bases lay in between. This CDR3 contains 13 residues.

The chain employs TRBV2 and TRBJ1-3; TRBD1 matches at 8 bases. V gave up 7 bases and J gave up 7 bases; unmatched junction bases: 9. The CDR3 spans 14 residues. Germline lookup yields CDR1 SNHLY and CDR2 FYNNEI. The CDR3 nucleotides are TGTGCCAGCACCTTGACAGGGGTCCGGAACACCATATATTTT. This translates into CASTLTGVRNTIYF.

The V and J genes are TRBV4-1 and TRBJ2-4, with 13 bases aligning to TRBD2. CDR3 length: 18 amino acids. CDR1 and CDR2 (germline): MGHRA, YSYEKL. Unmatched junction bases numbered 3, after V lost 1 base and J lost 0 bases. Written as DNA, the CDR3 is TGCGCCAGCAGCCAAGTCACTAGCGGGGGGGTAGCCAAAAACATTCAGTACTTC. Translating gives CASSQVTSGGVAKNIQYF.